Following are 14 T cell receptor beta chains from one sample sequenced in a study of somatic mutations in cytotoxic T cells in rheumatoid arthritis. The repertoire was sequenced with immunoSEQ multiplex PCR; TCRdb's copy has only in-frame clones and lacks some. The data show 14,000 or so clones, less than 80% seen once. Sequenced: CD8+ T cells sorted from blood. The receptors come from an adult with rheumatoid arthritis.

The chain combines TRBV27 with TRBJ2-3; unclear D gene. Germline V gene sequence: CDR1 MNHEY, CDR2 SMNVEV (reference sequence). The V gene lost 6 bases and the J gene lost 2 bases, with 6 bases spanning the gap. The CDR3 spans 12 residues. Here the CDR3 reads CASRPSTDTQYF. In DNA, the CDR3 is TGTGCCAGCAGACCCTCCACAGATACGCAGTATTTT.

This clone is medium-sized. The rearrangement joins TRBV9 to TRBJ1-2; possibly TRBD1 for D (5 bases). V gave up 2 bases and J gave up 11 bases, with 22 bases separating them. The CDR3 length is 15 residues. Germline V lookup: CDR1 SGDLS, CDR2 YYNGEE. The chain's CDR3 is CASSVTTGGSGGYTF. The CDR3 nucleotides read TGTGCCAGCAGCGTGACGACGGGGGGTAGTGGAGGATACACCTTC.

The chain links TRBV27 to TRBJ2-1, with D unclear. V lost 8 bases and J lost 7, with 12 bases in between. Per the germline V gene, CDR1 is MNHEY and CDR2 is SMNVEV (reference sequence). The CDR3 spans 12 residues. The CDR3 bases are TGTGCCAGCGGGGTTGGTAAGAATGAGCAGTTCTTC. The encoded protein is CASGVGKNEQFF.

This chain links TRBV15 with TRBJ2-1, with D possibly TRBD2 on 6 matching bases. There are 16 residues in the CDR3. CDR1 and CDR2 (germline): LNHNV, YYDKDF (reference sequence). V lost 0 bases and J lost 0, with 9 bases in between. CDR3 protein: CATSRDRGSSYNEQFF. For the CDR3, the DNA is TGTGCCACCAGCAGAGATCGGGGGAGCTCCTACAATGAGCAGTTCTTC. Supplemented by reference TRBV15 and TRBJ2-1, the full variable domain reads DAMVIQNPRYQVTQFGKPVTLSCSQTLNHNVMYWYQQKSSQAPKLLFHYYDKDFNNEADTPDNFQSRRPNTSFCFLDIRSPGLGDTAMYLCATSRDRGSSYNEQFFGPGTRLTVL.

The rearrangement links TRBV27 to TRBJ2-1, with D perhaps matching TRBD2 (5 bases). This CDR3 region has 17 residues. Per germline, CDR1 MNHEY and CDR2 SMNVEV (reference sequence). The CDR3 nucleotides read TGTCCCAACCCCCCGGGGTGCAACGATTCCTCCTACAATGAGCAGTTCTTC. It codes for CPNPPGCNDSSYNEQFF.

The V gene is TRBV7-8, the J gene TRBJ1-4; D may be TRBD1 (6 bases). Trimming cost V 2 bases and J 7 bases, with 11 bases left between them. The CDR3 covers 14 residues. Germline V lookup: CDR1 SGHVS, CDR2 FQNEAQ. The CDR3 loop is CASSLWQGSEKLFF. The CDR3 region has the DNA TGTGCCAGCAGCTTATGGCAGGGGTCTGAAAAACTGTTTTTT.

The CDR3 loop is CASSFSGGPPDTQYF. DNA for the CDR3: TGTGCCAGCAGTTTTAGCGGGGGGCCCCCAGATACGCAGTATTTT. This chain uses TRBV27 with TRBJ2-3; 10 bases agree with TRBD2. The germline V gene encodes CDR1 MNHEY and CDR2 SMNVEV (reference sequence). V lost 3 bases to trimming and J lost 4 bases; unmatched junction nucleotides: 4. The CDR3 totals 15 residues.

The J gene is TRBJ2-1, the V gene TRBV5-6, with 10 bases that match TRBD2. In germline, CDR1 is SGHDT, CDR2 YYEEEE. The V gene end was trimmed by 4 bases and the J gene end by 8 bases; junction bases not matched to a gene: 12. The length of the CDR3 is 16 residues. The CDR3 nucleotides read TGTGCCAGCAGCCCCCCGACTGAGCGGGGGGGCGATGAGCAGTTCTTC. This encodes CASSPPTERGGDEQFF.

In this sample, this clone turned up a few times. This chain uses TRBV9 with TRBJ2-2; D gene uncertain. CDR3 length: 14 amino acids. V was trimmed by 1 base and J by 6 bases, leaving 10 bases between them. The germline V gene has CDR1 SGDLS and CDR2 YYNGEE. The chain's CDR3 is CASSVFVGSGELFF. For the CDR3, the DNA is TGTGCCAGCAGCGTATTCGTGGGGTCCGGGGAGCTGTTTTTT. Drawing the rest from reference TRBV9 and TRBJ2-2, the complete variable domain is DSGVTQTPKHLITATGQRVTLRCSPRSGDLSVYWYQQSLDQGLQFLIQYYNGEERAKGNILERFSAQQFPDLHSELNLSSLELGDSALYFCASSVFVGSGELFFGEGSRLTVL.

CDR3 sequence reads: CASSVAGTSSYEQYF. The CDR3 DNA reads TGTGCCAGCAGCGTCGCCGGGACATCCTCCTACGAGCAGTACTTC. The chain joins TRBV9 to TRBJ2-7; D perhaps matches TRBD1 (6 bases). There are 15 residues in the CDR3. CDR1 is SGDLS and CDR2 is YYNGEE in the germline V gene. Deletions cut 2 bases from V and 0 bases from J, with 12 bases between.

The V gene is TRBV28, the J gene TRBJ2-6; D remains unclear. The CDR3 loop spans 15 amino acids. V was shortened by 3 bases and J by 0 bases, with 6 bases between the two germline ends. CDR1 and CDR2 from the germline V gene are MDHEN and SYDVKM. For the CDR3, the DNA is TGTGCCAGCAGTTTTGAGAGCTCTGGGGCCAACGTCCTGACTTTC. Protein: CASSFESSGANVLTF.

The V gene is TRBV10-1, the J gene TRBJ2-7; no definite D call. The CDR3 runs to 11 residues. Germline V CDR1 and CDR2: WNHNN, SYGVQD (reference sequence). Deletions cut 3 bases from V and 2 bases from J, with 2 bases between. The CDR3 protein is CASSDAYEQYF. The CDR3 nucleotides are TGCGCCAGCAGTGACGCCTACGAGCAGTACTTC.

This clone was counted a single time. CDR3 DNA sequence: TGTGCCAGCAGTCCGGGCCCCTCCTACGAGCAGTACTTC. The encoded protein is CASSPGPSYEQYF. The chain recombines TRBV28 with TRBJ2-7; no firm D call. Germline CDR1 is MDHEN and CDR2 is SYDVKM. CDR3 length equals 13 residues. The V end was cut by 5 bases, the J end by 0 bases, with 8 bases between.

J is TRBJ2-1 and V is TRBV10-2; 8 bases line up with TRBD1. This CDR3 has 13 amino acids. With 10 bases clipped from V and 6 bases from J, the junction kept 8 bases outside the gene matches. CDR1 and CDR2 (germline): WSHSY, SAAADI. CDR3 nucleotide sequence: TGCGCCACCTCCCAGGGGGCTGCCAATGAGCAGTTCTTC. It encodes CATSQGAANEQFF.